These T cell receptor beta chains were read from a single sample in a study of blood T cell repertoires in COVID-19. Produced via immunoSEQ multiplex PCR; TCRdb's table is partial and in-frame only. The sample includes a few hundred thousand clones, over 80% of them seen just once. The sequencing sample was made of PBMCs or T cells enriched from blood (not recorded which). The receptors derive from a man under 40 who had recovered from COVID-19. Each CDR3 is given with its conserved first and last residue. The D gene is left open where the match is weak. The listing skips clone size in some rows; elsewhere it reads once, few, many or a size class.

abundance	d_gene	v_gene	j_gene	CDR3aa	CDR3nt
once	TRBD1	TRBV7-6	TRBJ1-4	CASSPTTGATNEKLFF	TGTGCCAGCAGTCCTACCACAGGGGCAACTAATGAAAAACTGTTTTTT
-	TRBD1	TRBV29-1	TRBJ2-1	CSVDSADRVNEQFF	TGCAGCGTTGACTCGGCGGACAGGGTCAATGAGCAGTTCTTC
-	-	TRBV11-3	TRBJ2-5	CASSWSRQETQYF	TGTGCCAGCAGCTGGAGCAGACAAGAGACCCAGTACTTC
-	TRBD1	TRBV11-3	TRBJ2-3	CASSATGQGTIDTQYF	TGTGCCAGCAGCGCTACGGGACAGGGGACGATAGATACGCAGTATTTT
-	-	TRBV11-2	TRBJ1-1	CASRPGDNTEAFF	TGTGCCAGCAGACCAGGGGACAACACTGAAGCTTTCTTT
-	TRBD1	TRBV27	TRBJ1-2	CASSNRGNYGYTF	TGTGCCAGCAGTAACAGGGGAAACTATGGCTACACCTTC
few	TRBD2	TRBV3-1/TRBV3-2	TRBJ2-5	CASSPTSGGETQYF	TGTGCCAGCAGCCCGACTAGCGGAGGAGAGACCCAGTACTTC
-	TRBD2	TRBV5-4	TRBJ2-1	CASSSGLAGGNEQFF	TGTGCCAGCAGCTCGGGACTAGCGGGGGGCAATGAGCAGTTCTTC
-	-	TRBV29-1	TRBJ2-7	CSVGDIRNYEQYF	TGCAGCGTTGGGGACATTCGAAACTACGAGCAGTACTTC
-	TRBD1	TRBV28	TRBJ1-2	CASSAPTGVNNYGYTF	TGTGCCAGCAGTGCCCCAACAGGGGTAAACAACTATGGCTACACCTTC
once	TRBD1	TRBV27	TRBJ1-5	CASSGTGESNQPQHF	TGTGCCAGCAGCGGGACAGGGGAGAGCAATCAGCCCCAGCATTTT
-	-	TRBV5-1	TRBJ1-2	CASSPGGNYGYTF	TGCGCCAGCAGCCCGGGAGGGAACTATGGCTACACCTTC
once	-	TRBV11-3	TRBJ2-7	CASSSRDSYEQYF	TGTGCCAGCAGCTCTCGGGACTCCTACGAGCAGTACTTC
-	-	TRBV19	TRBJ2-7	CASRRSGDIHAEQYF	TGTGCCAGTAGAAGATCGGGGGATATTCACGCCGAGCAGTACTTC
-	-	TRBV28	TRBJ1-1	CASSLILNTEAFF	TGTGCCAGCAGTTTAATCTTGAACACTGAAGCTTTCTTT
-	TRBD2	TRBV27	TRBJ2-3	CASSFLLVSGPLCGDTQYF	TGTGCCAGCAGTTTCCTTTTGGTTAGCGGGCCACTCTGCGGGGATACGCAGTATTTT
-	-	TRBV5-1	TRBJ1-1	CASSLGSTLNTEAFF	TGCGCCAGCAGCTTGGGCAGTACCTTGAACACTGAAGCTTTCTTT
-	-	TRBV6-1	TRBJ1-2	CASSEDRYFYGYTF	TGTGCCAGCAGTGAAGACAGGTACTTTTATGGCTACACCTTC
-	TRBD1	TRBV18	TRBJ1-1	CASSLGQGYRNTEAFF	TGTGCCAGCTCGCTAGGACAGGGGTATCGTAACACTGAAGCTTTCTTT
once	TRBD1	TRBV28	TRBJ2-1	CASSLIGQGGFEQFF	TGTGCCAGCAGTTTGATCGGACAGGGGGGATTTGAGCAGTTCTTC
-	TRBD2	TRBV9	TRBJ2-5	CASSPGGGPKETQYF	TGTGCCAGCAGCCCCGGGGGAGGGCCCAAAGAGACCCAGTACTTC
-	TRBD2	TRBV30	TRBJ2-2	CAWATSGGARVTGELFF	TGTGCCTGGGCGACTAGCGGGGGGGCCCGTGTCACCGGGGAGCTGTTTTTT
-	TRBD1	TRBV4-1	TRBJ2-6	CASSQANADRLHSGANVLTF	TGCGCCAGCAGCCAAGCTAATGCGGACAGGTTACACTCTGGGGCCAACGTCCTGACTTTC
-	TRBD1	TRBV19	TRBJ1-5	CASSISDRAHQPQHF	TGTGCCAGTAGTATATCGGACAGGGCCCATCAGCCCCAGCATTTT
-	-	TRBV21-1	TRBJ2-7	CAKMGQANSYEQYF	TGTGCCAAGATGGGACAGGCGAACTCCTACGAGCAGTACTTC
-	-	TRBV20-1	TRBJ2-2	CSASIYAGELFF	TGCAGTGCTAGTATTTATGCCGGGGAGCTGTTTTTT
-	TRBD1	TRBV10-1	TRBJ1-2	CASTFPGQAGNYGYTF	TGCGCCAGCACCTTCCCCGGACAGGCGGGGAACTATGGCTACACCTTC
-	-	TRBV7-9	TRBJ1-1	CASSFGPNTEAFF	TGTGCCAGCAGCTTCGGTCCGAACACTGAAGCTTTCTTT
-	-	TRBV6-5	TRBJ2-5	CASSYGLAGETQYF	TGTGCCAGCAGTTACGGTCTAGCTGGGGAGACCCAGTACTTC
-	TRBD2	TRBV14	TRBJ2-5	CASSPRAGGLWETQYF	TGTGCCAGCAGCCCAAGAGCGGGGGGGCTCTGGGAGACCCAGTACTTC
-	TRBD1	TRBV6-5	TRBJ1-1	CASSDRGTEAFF	TGTGCCAGCAGCGACAGGGGGACTGAAGCTTTCTTT